The 3 T cell receptor beta chains below come from one sample, sequenced in a study of cytomegalovirus exposure and HLA in healthy donors. Both 60 Vbeta primers and 13 Jbeta primers went into the PCR. Produced via immunoSEQ multiplex PCR; TCRdb's table is partial and in-frame only. Altogether about 140,000 clones are present, approximately 83% being singletons, with the ten largest covering 3.5% to 5%. Sequencing was performed on PBMCs. The origin of the receptors is a middle-aged man in good health and CMV-seropositive.

DNA of the CDR3: TGTGCCAGTAGCCCAGCGACAGGGGGCACCGGGGAGCTGTTTTTT. Translated: CASSPATGGTGELFF. The rearrangement uses TRBV19 and TRBJ2-2; 9 nucleotides align to TRBD1. Germline V gene lookup returns CDR1 LNHDA and CDR2 SQIVND (reference sequence). Unmatched junction bases numbered 6, after V lost 6 bases and J lost 4 bases. CDR3 length: 15 amino acids.

The chain has TRBV5-1 and TRBJ2-7, with D hard to call. The V gene lost 3 bases and the J gene lost 3 bases, with 4 bases spanning the gap. Germline lookup yields CDR1 SGHRS and CDR2 YFSETQ. The CDR3 is made up of 11 amino acids. The CDR3 sequence is CASSSHYEQYF. The DNA of the CDR3 is TGCGCCAGCAGCTCACACTACGAGCAGTACTTC.

Turning to this clone: The junction departs from germline at one end; a sequencing error may be responsible. The CDR3 protein is CASSPLRPWGQAVANYGYTF. Written as DNA, the CDR3 is TGTGCTAGCAGTCCCTTGCGTCCGTGGGGACAGGCAGTAGCTAACTATGGCTACACCTTC. The chain is built from TRBV7-7 and TRBJ1-2, with 8 bases matching TRBD1. Germline V gene lookup returns CDR1 SSHAT and CDR2 FNYEAQ (reference sequence). The CDR3 totals 20 residues.